The 32 T cell receptor beta chains listed next were all sequenced from one sample in a study of early T cells in non-severe SARS-CoV-2 infection. TCRdb re-called the 5' RACE reads through MiXCR, storing one row per CDR3 protein. The profile covers under 85,000 distinct CDR3 sequences, with more than 4% appearing a single time and around 6.6% taken by the ten largest. The sample here was whole blood, taken at baseline. The receptors were sampled from an adult who was a healthcare worker with PCR-confirmed SARS-CoV-2 infection or an uninfected control (not recorded which).

The V call is TRBV20-1, the J call TRBJ2-1; possible D gene TRBD1, 6 bases. Germline V gene data show CDR1 as DFQATT and CDR2 as SNEGSKA (reference sequence). Trimming removed 1 base from V and 3 bases from J, with 10 bases in between. The CDR3 is 14 amino acids. CDR3 residues: CSARGDKRYNEQFF. The CDR3 nucleotides read TGCAGTGCTAGAGGGGACAAACGCTACAATGAGCAGTTCTTC.

This clonotype occurred many times. Mismatch with germline at one junction end may stem from a read error. The rearrangement uses TRBV29-1 and TRBJ1-1; a weak D match, TRBD1 (5 bases). Germline loops: CDR1 SQVTM, CDR2 ANQGSEA. CDR3 length: 14 residues. CDR3 protein: CSVAADMWNAEAFF. The CDR3 nucleotides are TGCAGCGTTGCTGCGGACATGTGGAACGCTGAAGCTTTCTTT.

This clonotype appeared many times. The chain employs TRBV11-2 and TRBJ1-1; D is undetermined. Germline CDR1 is SGHAT and CDR2 is FQNNGV. There are 13 residues in the CDR3. V lost 0 bases and J lost 9, with 11 bases in between. CDR3 sequence: CASSLDRLGKAFF. The CDR3 region has the DNA TGTGCCAGCAGCTTAGATCGCCTCGGCAAAGCTTTCTTT.

V is TRBV5-1 and J is TRBJ2-2; D could derive from TRBD1 or TRBD2 (5 bases each). The V and J ends lost 4 bases and 9 bases respectively, with 10 bases between them. CDR1 and CDR2 from the germline V gene are SGHRS and YFSETQ. This CDR3 is built from 12 residues. This chain's CDR3 is CASSVGGRELFF. The CDR3 coding sequence is TGCGCCAGCAGCGTTGGGGGTCGGGAGCTGTTTTTT.

This clonotype has more than one count but fewer than ten. V usage is TRBV3-1 and J usage is TRBJ2-1; TRBD2 is a possible D gene (6 bases). The CDR3 is 16 residues long. The germline V gene encodes CDR1 LGHDT and CDR2 YNNKEL (reference sequence). V lost 0 bases, J lost 4 bases, and 13 bases lay in between. The CDR3 bases are TGTGCCAGCAGCCAAGATCCGGGACTCCTATACAATGAGCAGTTCTTC. It specifies CASSQDPGLLYNEQFF.

Regarding this clonotype: At one boundary the junction diverges from the germline segment, which might be a read error. The chain couples TRBV7-2 to TRBJ2-1; 14 bases map to TRBD2. Germline V CDR1 and CDR2: SGHTA, FQGNSA. This CDR3 is 20 amino acids long. In DNA form, the CDR3 reads TGTGCCAACAGCTTTCCCCGACGGACTAGCGGGAGGCGGGCTTACAATGAGCAGTTCTTC. As protein: CANSFPRRTSGRRAYNEQFF.

This chain uses TRBV5-1 with TRBJ1-1; D might be TRBD1 (6 bases). Germline V lookup: CDR1 SGHRS, CDR2 YFSETQ. V lost 4 bases and J lost 3, with 10 bases in between. The CDR3 has 13 residues. CDR3 sequence: CASSLQGYTEAFF. CDR3 sequence (DNA): TGCGCCAGCAGCCTACAGGGATACACTGAAGCTTTCTTT.

There are many counts of this clonotype. The gene calls are TRBV20-1 and TRBJ2-7, with 10 bases identical to TRBD2. After removal of 3 bases from V and 3 bases from J, the junction contained 8 bases not matched to a gene. Germline V gene lookup returns CDR1 DFQATT and CDR2 SNEGSKA (reference sequence). This CDR3 has 15 amino acids. The CDR3, as DNA: TGCAGTGCTAGGCTGGGACTAGCGACCCACTACGAGCAGTACTTC. Amino acids: CSARLGLATHYEQYF.

This clonotype was seen only a few times. The chain has TRBV29-1 and TRBJ2-5; 10 bases agree with TRBD1. CDR3 size: 13 residues. V dropped 7 bases and J dropped 5; count of bases not matched to a gene: 7. The germline V gene has CDR1 SQVTM and CDR2 ANQGSEA. The CDR3 region is CSAGQGSRETQYF. The CDR3 DNA reads as TGCAGCGCGGGACAGGGGTCACGGGAGACCCAGTACTTC.

The chain joins TRBV5-4 to TRBJ2-1, with 8 bases lining up with TRBD2. Germline trimming cut 3 bases from V and 0 bases from J; bases unmatched to any gene: 8. The germline V gene has CDR1 SGHNT and CDR2 YYREEE (reference sequence). The CDR3 length is 17 residues. CDR3 sequence (DNA): TGTGCCAGCAGCTCTTCCCTAGCGGGCAGCTCCTACAATGAGCAGTTCTTC. This encodes CASSSSLAGSSYNEQFF.

This clonotype was seen repeatedly, ten times or more. The chain joins TRBV2 to TRBJ2-1; 8 bases fit TRBD1. In germline, CDR1 is SNHLY, CDR2 FYNNEI. V shed 3 bases, J shed 7 bases, and the junction held 5 bases outside the gene matches. This CDR3 contains 14 residues. Written as DNA, the CDR3 is TGTGCCAGCAGTGATCGGACAGGGTTAAATGAGCAGTTCTTC. Its protein product is CASSDRTGLNEQFF.

Only a few counts were recorded for this clonotype. CDR3 region: CASSFRTSGNNEQFF. As DNA, the CDR3 is TGTGCCAGCAGCTTTAGGACTAGCGGGAACAATGAGCAGTTCTTC. The J gene is TRBJ2-1, the V gene TRBV3-1; 12 nucleotides match TRBD2. The V segment lost 5 bases and the J segment 5 bases; nucleotides outside the gene matches: 4. The CDR3 runs 15 residues. CDR1 is LGHDT and CDR2 is YNNKEL in the germline V gene (reference sequence).

This clonotype has just a few counts. A read error may account for a junction end that differs from germline. V and J are TRBV7-6 and TRBJ2-7; D perhaps matches TRBD2 (6 bases). The CDR3 covers 18 residues. Germline assignment: CDR1 SGHVS and CDR2 FNYEAQ. Here the CDR3 reads CASSLAALDGGVPYELYF. The CDR3 DNA reads TGTGCCAGCAGCTTAGCCGCCCTGGACGGGGGTGTTCCCTACGAGCTGTACTTC.

This clonotype was detected ten times or more. The rearrangement links TRBV11-2 to TRBJ2-1, with a possible D match to TRBD2 (6 bases). V was cut by 3 bases and J by 2 bases, with 14 bases left in between. The CDR3 consists of 16 residues. The V gene's germline CDR1 is SGHAT and CDR2 FQNNGV. The CDR3 region has the DNA TGTGCCAGCAGCTTTTTTTTAGCGGATACCTACAATGAGCAGTTCTTC. Translated, it gives CASSFFLADTYNEQFF.

This clonotype was counted many times. J is TRBJ1-4 and V is TRBV5-6; 7 bases align to TRBD1. Germline CDR1 reads SGHDT; CDR2 reads YYEEEE. Trimming at V came to 4 bases and at J to 6 bases, leaving 0 bases not matched to a gene. The length of the CDR3 is 12 residues. Written as DNA, the CDR3 is TGTGCCAGCAGCCAGGGGGATGAAAAACTGTTTTTT. Amino acids: CASSQGDEKLFF.

This clonotype came up a few times. CDR3 in DNA: TGCGCCAGCAGCCAAGATATCAGGGGTAACACTGAAGCTTTCTTT. The encoded protein is CASSQDIRGNTEAFF. The chain recombines TRBV4-1 with TRBJ1-1, with D perhaps TRBD1 (6 bases). The germline gives CDR1 MGHRA, CDR2 YSYEKL. The V gene lost 0 bases and the J gene lost 2 bases, with 10 bases spanning the gap. The CDR3 extends over 15 amino acids.

In this sample, this clonotype turned up many times. This rearrangement joins TRBV7-6 to TRBJ2-1; 11 bases match TRBD1. The germline V gene encodes CDR1 SGHVS and CDR2 FNYEAQ. The length of the CDR3 is 18 residues. V lost 1 base and J lost 8; bases outside the gene matches: 13. For the CDR3, the DNA is TGTGCCAGCAGCTTAGATTCAGGGACAGGGGGTTTTATGGATGAGCAGTTCTTC. It translates to CASSLDSGTGGFMDEQFF.

The CDR3 sequence is CASSHPRNEQFF. The CDR3 coding sequence is TGTGCCAGCAGCCACCCTAGAAATGAGCAGTTCTTC. The V and J genes are TRBV3-1 and TRBJ2-1; D ambiguous. The V end lost 3 bases, the J end lost 7 bases, and 7 bases lay between the germline ends. Germline CDR1 and CDR2: LGHDT and YNNKEL (reference sequence). The CDR3 runs to 12 residues.

There are a few counts of this clonotype. The genes are TRBV18 and TRBJ1-1; 7 bases are shared with TRBD1. Germline V CDR1 and CDR2: KGHSH, LQKENI. The J segment lost 5 bases and the V segment lost 5 bases, leaving 8 bases of the junction unmatched. This CDR3 is 14 amino acids long. CDR3: CASSASQGVTEAFF. CDR3 DNA sequence: TGTGCCAGCTCAGCATCGCAGGGGGTAACTGAAGCTTTCTTT.

This clonotype has at least ten counts. The chain employs TRBV5-1 and TRBJ1-1; D gene uncertain. The V and J ends lost 0 bases and 1 base respectively, with 7 bases between them. The CDR3 runs to 14 residues. Germline CDR1 SGHRS, CDR2 YFSETQ. The DNA of the CDR3 is TGCGCCAGCAGCTTGGTAGGCTGGAACACTGAAGCTTTCTTT. It translates to CASSLVGWNTEAFF.

At least ten counts were recorded for this clonotype. The CDR3, as DNA: TGTGCCAGTAGCCCCTGGGCGACAGGGCGAACTAATGAAAAACTGTTTTTT. Amino acid sequence: CASSPWATGRTNEKLFF. The chain links TRBV19 to TRBJ1-4, with 7 bases fitting TRBD1. This CDR3 has 17 residues. After removal of 6 bases from V and 1 base from J, the junction contained 11 bases not matched to a gene. Germline loops: CDR1 LNHDA, CDR2 SQIVND (reference sequence).

This clonotype was counted only a few times. The chain uses TRBV12-3 or TRBV12-4 and TRBJ2-1; 7 bases agree with TRBD2. V was pared by 2 bases and J by 10 bases, with 11 bases of the junction left unmatched. The CDR3 contains 15 residues. CDR3 protein: CASSLSTSAVSEQFF. The DNA of the CDR3 is TGTGCCAGCAGTTTATCAACTAGCGCGGTGAGCGAGCAGTTCTTC.

The chain is built from TRBV6-1 and TRBJ2-3; tentatively, D is TRBD2 (6 bases). Germline values: CDR1 MNHNS, CDR2 SASEGT. This CDR3 contains 13 residues. Trimming pared 4 bases from V and 7 bases from J, leaving 12 bases between. CDR3 bases: TGTGCCAGCAGTGTCGGGAGCTGGAATACGCAGTATTTT. Its protein is CASSVGSWNTQYF.

V is TRBV7-2 and J is TRBJ2-3; D uncertain. Germline V gene data show CDR1 as SGHTA and CDR2 as FQGNSA. The CDR3 loop spans 13 amino acids. V was trimmed by 1 base and J by 2 bases, leaving 4 bases between them. CDR3 DNA: TGTGCCAGCAGCTTAGGGGCCACAGATACGCAGTATTTT. This gives the protein CASSLGATDTQYF.

This clonotype was found a few times. This chain joins TRBV5-1 and TRBJ2-7, with 9 positions matching TRBD1. V lost 2 bases, J lost 6 bases, and 6 bases stayed unmatched. The CDR3 loop spans 14 amino acids. Germline CDR1 is SGHRS and CDR2 is YFSETQ. The CDR3: CASSFGTGLSEQYF. CDR3 nucleotides: TGCGCCAGCAGCTTCGGGACAGGGCTCTCCGAGCAGTACTTC.

This clonotype occurred a few times. The chain is built from TRBV7-9 and TRBJ2-2; the D gene could be TRBD1 or TRBD2 (5 bases each). The CDR3 length is 15 residues. Trimming pared 7 bases from V and 3 bases from J, leaving 15 bases between. In germline, CDR1 is SEHNR, CDR2 FQNEAQ (reference sequence). This chain's CDR3 is CASTPPRGDTGELFF. CDR3 nucleotides: TGTGCCAGCACCCCCCCGAGGGGTGACACCGGGGAGCTGTTTTTT.

This clonotype was picked up many times. The chain combines TRBV19 with TRBJ1-2; D gene ambiguous. Germline assignment: CDR1 LNHDA and CDR2 SQIVND (reference sequence). The CDR3 is 12 amino acids. The V end lost 3 bases, the J end lost 6 bases, and 8 bases lay between the germline ends. The CDR3 DNA reads TGTGCCAGTAGTATTGTTCAGGATGGCTACACCTTC. Translation: CASSIVQDGYTF.

There are many counts of this clonotype. This chain joins TRBV12-3 or TRBV12-4 and TRBJ2-2, with TRBD2 as a possible D gene (5 bases). Trimming took off 5 bases at V and 4 bases at J, with 11 bases between the two ends. The CDR3 runs 14 residues. The CDR3 region has the DNA TGTGCCAGCAGTCCCAGGCGGGCCACCGGGGAGCTGTTTTTT. Amino acid sequence: CASSPRRATGELFF.

This clonotype showed up many times. The rearrangement links TRBV7-3 to TRBJ2-3; a possible D gene is TRBD2 (5 bases). CDR1 and CDR2 (germline): SGHTA, FQGTGA. CDR3 length: 14 amino acids. V lost 7 bases, J lost 0 bases, and 11 bases lay in between. The CDR3 region has the DNA TGTGCCAGCAACGCCGGACTTAGCACAGATACGCAGTATTTT. It codes for CASNAGLSTDTQYF.

This clonotype is judged large (0.1 to 1%). CDR3 protein: CACAGGEDTEAFF. CDR3 DNA sequence: TGTGCCTGCGCAGGGGGTGAAGACACTGAAGCTTTCTTT. V is TRBV30 and J is TRBJ1-1, with 7 bases fitting TRBD1. CDR1 is GTSNPN and CDR2 is SVGIG in the germline V gene (reference sequence). With 6 bases clipped from V and 3 bases from J, the junction kept 7 bases outside the gene matches. The CDR3 extends over 13 amino acids.

This clonotype was counted many times. The J gene is TRBJ2-7, the V gene TRBV5-4; no reliable D call. The germline gives CDR1 SGHNT, CDR2 YYREEE (reference sequence). The germline V and J ends were trimmed by 3 bases and 2 bases, with 6 bases remaining between them. The CDR3 consists of 12 residues. The CDR3 nucleotides read TGTGCCAGCAGCTCCGCCCCCTACGAGCAGTACTTC. Translation gives CASSSAPYEQYF.

This clonotype turned up a few times. The rearrangement links TRBV10-2 to TRBJ2-5, with no clear D. The CDR3 runs to 14 residues. The germline gives CDR1 WSHSY, CDR2 SAAADI. Trimming removed 2 bases at V and 5 bases at J, with 12 bases between. The CDR3 nucleotides read TGCGCCAGCAGTGAGATCAACTCGCAGGAGACCCAGTACTTC. Its protein product is CASSEINSQETQYF.